This TCR beta chain was captured by sequencing in a study of blood T cell repertoires in COVID-19. Study information: Samples came from the United States, Italy and Spain, spanning acute and convalescent COVID-19. The cDNA or gDNA used as material had been derived from T cells, B-cell-depleted T cells, or PBMCs.

Per the original data handling: Nucleated cell counts were estimated from reference gene primer amplification. Assay used: immunoSEQ multiplex PCR; TCRdb lists only in-frame clones, some missing. V and J calls and clone size come straight from that table; D and trimming were deduced from the DNA. In the table there are about 210,000 clones, 85% of which are singletons. Seattle patients were enrolled during active infection and followed longitudinally. Sequencing was carried out using peripheral blood. This receptor was identified in a woman in her 70s with COVID-19, enrolled during active disease.

CDR3 sequence: CASSSAHGTQSYNEQFF. DNA for the CDR3: TGTGCCAGCAGCTCAGCCCACGGGACACAGTCCTACAATGAGCAGTTCTTC. V gene TRBV9 combines with J gene TRBJ2-1, with a tentative D call TRBD1 (6 bases). CDR3 length: 17 residues. Germline CDR1 and CDR2: SGDLS and YYNGEE. Between the trimmed V and J ends, which lost 4 bases and 1 base, there was a span of 18 bases.